This paragraph covers one T cell receptor (beta chain) sequence. Antigen: not known. Deep was the level at which the assay was run. Sequenced by immunoSEQ multiplex PCR; TCRdb stores in-frame clones only, minus some. The sample has more than 2 million clones; roughly 93% are singletons. J gave up 4 bases and V 5 bases, and 12 bases lay outside the gene matches. The CDR3 contains 19 residues. Germline lookup yields CDR1 SGHAT and CDR2 FQNNGV. The data belong to a study of shared clonotypes between healthy human individuals. Findings and limits, study-wide: For naive CD4 cells, around 5% of clonotypes were shared across a handful of donors. Shared clonotypes across all four donors exceeded non-shared ones in generation probability.

Terminally differentiated effector memory CD45RA+ cells were excluded from the naive CD8 cells, which were CD45RO-negative and positively selected for CCR7. Sequencing input: naive CD8+ T cells from PBMCs. This TCR was recovered from a young man in good health. Some clones in this sample may be carry-over from other donors' samples. V is TRBV11-2 and J is TRBJ2-2; 14 nucleotides line up with TRBD2. The CDR3 DNA follows: TGTGCCAGCAGCCCCCGACCGGGACTAGCGGGAGTGGTCACCGGGGAGCTGTTTTTT. Its translation: CASSPRPGLAGVVTGELFF.